A selection of T cell receptor beta chains follows, all from one sample in a study of regulatory T cells in long-lasting Graves disease. A single record per CDR3 protein comes from TCRdb applying MiXCR to the multiplex PCR reads. The sample includes about 500,000 distinct CDR3 sequences, approximately 12% seen only once; the top ten take 8% to 10%. Separately, the same data were catalogued under a study of T cells in Graves' hyperthyroidism and ophthalmopathy.

This specimen consisted of peripheral blood mononuclear cells (PBMCs), obtained at new diagnosis, from a patient treated with antithyroid drugs. These receptors all come from a woman aged 30 to 39 with Graves disease. CDR3s include the opening cysteine and the closing phenylalanine or tryptophan. D genes are given only for firm matches. Clone size, where shown, is once, few, many, or a class for clones that have expanded.

d_call	v_call	j_call	clone_size	cdr3_length	cdr3_aa	cdr3_nt
-	TRBV7-9	TRBJ2-1	few	12	CASPVGENEQFF	TGTGCCAGCCCAGTTGGGGAGAATGAGCAGTTCTTC
TRBD1	TRBV27	TRBJ2-1	-	12	CASSLQGTGQFF	TGTGCCAGCAGTTTACAAGGGACAGGGCAGTTCTTC
-	TRBV19	TRBJ1-1	few	15	CASSIDSGANTEAFF	TGTGCCAGTAGTATAGATTCAGGGGCCAACACTGAAGCTTTCTTT
-	TRBV27	TRBJ1-6	many	14	CASRYRVHNSPLHF	TGTGCCAGCAGATACAGGGTTCATAATTCACCCCTCCACTTT
TRBD2	TRBV2	TRBJ2-5	many	16	CASSGSSGRVRETQYF	TGTGCCAGCAGTGGTAGTAGCGGGAGAGTTCGGGAGACCCAGTACTTC
TRBD1	TRBV15	TRBJ2-1	few	16	CATSRGTGRSYNDQFF	TGTGCCACCAGCAGAGGGACAGGTCGGTCCTACAATGACCAGTTCTTC
-	TRBV20-1	TRBJ2-3	many	13	CSARVSTTDTQYF	TGCAGTGCTAGAGTTAGCACCACAGATACGCAGTATTTT
-	TRBV28	TRBJ2-7	few	14	CASSLRGLHYEQYF	TGTGCCAGCAGTTTAAGGGGGTTACACTACGAGCAGTACTTC
-	TRBV3-1	TRBJ2-7	many	13	CASHPSNSYEQYF	TGTGCCAGCCATCCTTCCAACTCCTACGAGCAGTACTTC
TRBD1	TRBV20-1	TRBJ1-2	many	13	CSARGGTASGYTF	TGCAGTGCTAGAGGGGGGACAGCCTCGGGCTACACCTTC
-	TRBV11-2	TRBJ2-7	many	15	CASSLLVEGRYEQYF	TGTGCCAGCAGCCTTCTCGTAGAAGGTCGCTACGAGCAGTACTTC
-	TRBV6-1	TRBJ1-5	-	12	CASSARGKPQHF	TGTGCCAGCAGTGCAAGGGGTAAGCCCCAGCATTTT
-	TRBV2	TRBJ2-2	many	16	CASSLSGTTYTGELFF	TGTGCCAGCAGCCTATCCGGGACCACTTACACCGGGGAGCTGTTTTTT
-	TRBV30	TRBJ2-1	many	14	CAWSHWGRGNEQFF	TGTGCCTGGAGTCATTGGGGGCGAGGCAATGAGCAGTTCTTC
-	TRBV19	TRBJ1-1	-	11	CASSIRQEAFF	TGTGCCAGTAGTATTCGCCAAGAAGCTTTCTTT
TRBD2	TRBV9	TRBJ2-1	-	17	CASSVGSGRNKRSEQFF	TGTGCCAGCAGCGTTGGAAGCGGGAGGAATAAGAGGAGTGAGCAGTTCTTC
-	TRBV13	TRBJ2-1	many	14	CASSVESSYNEQFF	TGTGCCAGCAGTGTTGAAAGCTCCTACAATGAGCAGTTCTTC
-	TRBV30	TRBJ1-1	few	14	CACRGRRVNTEAFF	TGTGCCTGCCGGGGGAGGAGGGTGAACACTGAAGCTTTCTTT
-	TRBV7-9	TRBJ2-4	many	15	CASSGPRDKQNIQYF	TGTGCCAGCAGCGGCCCCAGAGACAAACAAAACATTCAGTACTTC
TRBD2	TRBV15	TRBJ2-7	many	15	CATSSRLAGAYEQYF	TGTGCCACCAGCAGTAGACTAGCGGGAGCCTACGAGCAGTACTTC
-	TRBV7-9	TRBJ2-1	few	11	CASSLGGGQFF	TGTGCCAGCAGCTTAGGCGGAGGGCAGTTCTTC
TRBD2	TRBV14	TRBJ2-3	-	16	CASSHHSGSFADTQYF	TGTGCCAGCAGCCATCACAGCGGGAGTTTCGCAGATACGCAGTATTTT
-	TRBV20-1	TRBJ2-3	few	12	CSARVLTDTQYF	TGCAGTGCTAGAGTCCTCACAGATACGCAGTATTTT
TRBD2	TRBV11-3	TRBJ2-1	-	18	CASSLAGPGTSFYNEQFF	TGTGCCAGCAGCTTAGCCGGCCCCGGGACTAGCTTTTACAATGAGCAGTTCTTC
TRBD2	TRBV5-6	TRBJ2-7	many	16	CASSLEGLAGVGEQYF	TGTGCCAGCAGCTTGGAAGGACTAGCGGGAGTGGGCGAGCAGTACTTC
TRBD1	TRBV9	TRBJ1-4	-	15	CASSPRQGQNEKLFF	TGTGCCAGCAGCCCCCGACAGGGGCAGAATGAGAAACTGTTTTTT
-	TRBV2	TRBJ1-1	many	13	CASSDGWATEAFF	TGTGCCAGCAGTGACGGTTGGGCGACTGAAGCTTTCTTT
-	TRBV28	TRBJ1-3	many	12	CGSGISGNTIYF	TGTGGGTCCGGGATCTCTGGAAACACCATATATTTT
-	TRBV6-1	TRBJ2-7	few	12	CASSPESNEQYF	TGTGCCAGCAGCCCCGAGTCAAACGAGCAGTACTTC
-	TRBV24-1	TRBJ2-1	many	15	CATSDLGGGSDEQFF	TGTGCCACCAGTGATTTGGGGGGCGGGAGCGATGAGCAGTTCTTC
TRBD1	TRBV6-1	TRBJ1-1	many	13	CASSPRTGSEAFF	TGTGCCAGCAGTCCCCGGACAGGGTCTGAAGCTTTCTTT
-	TRBV28	TRBJ1-1	many	16	CASSPPRGTLDTEAFF	TGTGCCAGCTCCCCCCCTCGGGGTACCCTGGACACTGAAGCTTTCTTT
TRBD1	TRBV7-9	TRBJ2-5	many	14	CASSLTQGVETQYF	TGTGCCAGCAGCTTGACACAGGGGGTTGAGACCCAGTACTTC
-	TRBV28	TRBJ2-3	many	12	CASRGIGRTQYF	TGTGCCAGTAGGGGCATCGGGCGGACGCAGTATTTT
TRBD1	TRBV27	TRBJ1-1	many	14	CASSRNRGGTEAFF	TGTGCCAGCAGTCGAAACAGGGGAGGGACTGAAGCTTTCTTT
-	TRBV19	TRBJ2-2	few	14	CASSISLNTGELFF	TGTGCCAGTAGTATATCCCTGAACACCGGGGAGCTGTTTTTT